The clone carrying this TCR beta chain was counted only a few times. The CDR3 regions of TCR beta were amplified from RNA transcripts. The HTBI set primed first-round TCR CDR3 RT-PCR. TCRdb fed the multiplex PCR reads into MiXCR, producing one record per CDR3 protein. The sample has hundreds of thousands of distinct CDR3 sequences, about a fifth seen once. These data belong to a study of T cells in Graves' hyperthyroidism and ophthalmopathy. Trimming at V came to 6 bases and at J to 2 bases, leaving 7 bases not matched to a gene. Germline V gene sequence: CDR1 MNHNS, CDR2 SASEGT. This CDR3 has 16 residues.

This clonotype was sampled from a man aged 25 to 40 with Graves' ophthalmopathy. The V and J genes are TRBV6-1 and TRBJ2-3; TRBD2 aligns across 11 bases. Sequenced: blood. The DNA for the CDR3 is TGTGCCAGCAGAGCACCTAGCGGGAGGCCCACAGATACGCAGTATTTT. Translating gives CASRAPSGRPTDTQYF.